Shown below are 17 T cell receptor beta chains from a single sample sequenced in a study of technical replicates of blood from several donors. The method was immunoSEQ multiplex PCR; TCRdb's version includes in-frame clones alone and lacks a portion of them. The sample consists of just over 60,000 clones, about 87% of them appearing once. Specimen: PBMCs. The receptors originated from a human donor in good health. Some clones in this sample may be carry-over from other donors' samples.

V is TRBV5-6 and J is TRBJ1-3; a possible D gene is TRBD1 (6 bases). The CDR3 is 14 residues long. V was shortened by 6 bases and J by 6 bases, with 16 bases between the two germline ends. Germline CDR1 is SGHDT and CDR2 is YYEEEE. The CDR3 DNA reads as TGTGCCAGCACCCTGGGGGCCCGAACAAACACCATATATTTT. Its protein product is CASTLGARTNTIYF.

This clone has just one count. This chain links TRBV12-5 with TRBJ1-5, with a weak D call TRBD1 (5 bases). The CDR3 has 12 amino acids. The germline gives CDR1 LGHNT, CDR2 FRNRAP. V lost 4 bases and J 6 bases, leaving 7 bases between the germline ends. The CDR3 sequence: CASGSGGQPQHF. The CDR3 region has the DNA TGTGCTAGTGGTTCCGGGGGTCAGCCCCAGCATTTT.

CDR3 sequence: CSVPGQGVGQYF. In DNA, the CDR3 is TGCAGCGTTCCGGGACAGGGGGTTGGGCAGTACTTC. The rearrangement joins TRBV29-1 to TRBJ2-7, with TRBD1 matching over 11 bases. V trimming: 5 bases; J trimming: 9 bases; junction bases outside the gene matches: 6. The CDR3 loop spans 12 amino acids. CDR1 is SQVTM and CDR2 is ANQGSEA in the germline V gene.

The CDR3 DNA sequence: TGTGCCAGCAGCACCCGACAGTTCCATGGCTACACCTTC. Amino acid sequence: CASSTRQFHGYTF. The chain links TRBV7-2 to TRBJ1-2; possible D gene TRBD1, 5 bases. Germline loops: CDR1 SGHTA, CDR2 FQGNSA. The CDR3 spans 13 residues. V gave up 5 bases and J gave up 6 bases, with 13 bases separating them.

The V call is TRBV27, the J call TRBJ1-2; D call uncertain. This CDR3 comprises 14 residues. Germline V lookup: CDR1 MNHEY, CDR2 SMNVEV (reference sequence). The germline V and J ends were trimmed by 0 bases and 0 bases, with 5 bases remaining between them. This CDR3 reads CASSLSQTNYGYTF. The CDR3 DNA follows: TGTGCCAGCAGTTTATCTCAGACTAACTATGGCTACACCTTC.

The V and J genes are TRBV7-9 and TRBJ2-5; 7 nucleotides line up with TRBD2. The CDR3 is 16 amino acids. Per germline, CDR1 SEHNR and CDR2 FQNEAQ (reference sequence). J gave up 2 bases and V 1 base, and 7 bases lay outside the gene matches. In DNA form, the CDR3 reads TGTGCCAGCAGCTTAGGGTCTAGCGGCTTACAAGAGACCCAGTACTTC. Translated, it gives CASSLGSSGLQETQYF.

CDR3 sequence: CASSLAGQGNEQFF. The CDR3 DNA is TGCGCCAGCAGCTTGGCTGGACAGGGCAATGAGCAGTTCTTC. The chain combines TRBV5-1 with TRBJ2-1; 8 positions agree with TRBD1. With 0 bases clipped from V and 6 bases from J, the junction kept 2 bases outside the gene matches. Germline V gene data show CDR1 as SGHRS and CDR2 as YFSETQ. This CDR3 is built from 14 residues.

The sample holds one count of this clone. The rearrangement links TRBV7-2 to TRBJ2-1; D is perhaps TRBD1 (5 bases). This CDR3 is built from 15 residues. CDR1 is SGHTA, CDR2 FQGNSA, per germline. V was clipped by 1 base and J by 7 bases, with 14 bases between them. The CDR3 DNA reads as TGTGCCAGCAGCTTAGGGGCAGGGATTAGGAATGAGCAGTTCTTC. Its protein product is CASSLGAGIRNEQFF. The variable domain in full, completed from reference TRBV7-2 and TRBJ2-1, reads GAGVSQSPSNKVTEKGKDVELRCDPISGHTALYWYRQSLGQGLEFLIYFQGNSAPDKSGLPSDRFSAERTGGSVSTLTIQRTQQEDSAVYLCASSLGAGIRNEQFFGPGTRLTVL.

This clone was detected a few times. The chain couples TRBV2 to TRBJ1-1; TRBD1 matches at 9 bases. Per germline, CDR1 SNHLY and CDR2 FYNNEI. This CDR3 has 13 residues. Germline trimming cut 9 bases from V and 6 bases from J; bases unmatched to any gene: 8. The CDR3 sequence: CARTGTGRAEAFF. CDR3 coding DNA: TGTGCCAGGACCGGGACAGGGAGGGCTGAAGCTTTCTTT. The entire variable domain, with the rest obtained from reference TRBV2 and TRBJ1-1, is as follows: EPEVTQTPSHQVTQMGQEVILRCVPISNHLYFYWYRQILGQKVEFLVSFYNNEISEKSEIFDDQFSVERPDGSNFTLKIRSTKLEDSAMYFCARTGTGRAEAFFGQGTRLTVV.

This clone came up once. The V gene is TRBV6-5, the J gene TRBJ2-2; D possibly corresponds to TRBD1 (6 bases). This CDR3 comprises 14 residues. The germline gives CDR1 MNHEY, CDR2 SVGAGI. Trimming took off 4 bases at V and 4 bases at J, with 10 bases between the two ends. Here the CDR3 DNA reads TGTGCCAGCAGTTTCGACAGGTCCACCGGGGAGCTGTTTTTT. Protein sequence: CASSFDRSTGELFF.

V and J are TRBV4-1 and TRBJ1-4; TRBD1 aligns across 9 bases. V trimming: 0 bases; J trimming: 7 bases; junction bases outside the gene matches: 3. Germline values: CDR1 MGHRA, CDR2 YSYEKL. There are 15 residues in the CDR3. CDR3 in DNA: TGCGCCAGCAGCCAAGAGGGGACAGGGCTTGAAAAACTGTTTTTT. It is translated as CASSQEGTGLEKLFF.

V is TRBV6-1 and J is TRBJ1-1; D uncertain. The V and J ends lost 7 bases and 6 bases respectively, with 6 bases between them. In germline, CDR1 is MNHNS, CDR2 SASEGT. This CDR3 region has 10 residues. The CDR3 DNA reads as TGTGCCAGCACCCGAGCTGAAGCTTTCTTT. It yields the protein CASTRAEAFF.

J is TRBJ2-2 and V is TRBV4-3; 9 bases fit TRBD1. V trimming: 4 bases; J trimming: 4 bases; junction bases outside the gene matches: 7. Germline CDR1 reads LGHNA; CDR2 reads YSLEER. CDR3 size: 16 residues. CDR3 in amino acids: CASSPTGQGITGELFF. CDR3 nucleotides: TGCGCCAGCAGCCCTACGGGACAGGGAATCACCGGGGAGCTGTTTTTT.

The rearrangement joins TRBV2 to TRBJ2-5; 8 bases are a match to TRBD2. Germline CDR1 reads SNHLY; CDR2 reads FYNNEI. The CDR3 sequence is 14 residues long. The V gene end was trimmed by 6 bases and the J gene end by 5 bases; junction bases not matched to a gene: 8. The CDR3 here is CASRSTSVWETQYF. Written as DNA, the CDR3 is TGTGCCAGCAGGTCGACTAGCGTCTGGGAGACCCAGTACTTC.

The chain employs TRBV5-1 and TRBJ2-7, with TRBD2 matching over 12 bases. The CDR3 runs 18 residues. Trimming took 0 bases from V and 0 from J; bases not matched to a gene: 7. Germline V gene sequence: CDR1 SGHRS, CDR2 YFSETQ. This CDR3 reads CASSLAGWTSGNSYEQYF. CDR3 in DNA: TGCGCCAGCAGCTTGGCCGGGTGGACTAGCGGGAACTCCTACGAGCAGTACTTC.

The gene calls are TRBV5-1 and TRBJ1-2, with TRBD1 as a possible D gene (5 bases). There are 12 residues in the CDR3. The germline V gene has CDR1 SGHRS and CDR2 YFSETQ. V lost 7 bases to trimming and J lost 6 bases, with 13 bases between them. CDR3 sequence (DNA): TGCGCCAGCGGCCCGGACACCAATGGCTACACCTTC. It codes for CASGPDTNGYTF.

V is TRBV5-1 and J is TRBJ1-3; D remains unclear. V dropped 2 bases and J dropped 5 bases, with 14 bases sitting between them. Germline V gene data show CDR1 as SGHRS and CDR2 as YFSETQ. The CDR3 totals 15 residues. The CDR3 spells CASSLRRTSRNTIYF. In nucleotides, the CDR3 is TGCGCCAGCAGCTTACGAAGGACTAGTCGAAACACCATATATTTT.